This T cell receptor (beta chain) was recovered during a study of T cell responses to AZD1222 COVID-19 vaccine. The repertoire was sequenced with immunoSEQ multiplex PCR; TCRdb's copy has only in-frame clones and lacks some. The profile shows approximately 150,000 clones, roughly nine tenths of them singletons. This clonotype was sampled from an adult who received the AZD1222 COVID-19 vaccine. Source: peripheral blood, taken 28 days after the second AZD1222 dose.

The CDR3: CASSFGGGVDTQYF. The CDR3 region has the DNA TGTGCCAGCAGCTTTGGAGGGGGCGTAGATACGCAGTATTTT. The chain recombines TRBV7-3 with TRBJ2-3; D may be TRBD1 (7 bases). The CDR3 sequence is 14 residues long. Trimming removed 3 bases at V and 5 bases at J, with 12 bases between. Germline V CDR1 and CDR2: SGHTA, FQGTGA.